This T cell receptor (beta chain) was obtained from a study of tumor-infiltrating lymphocytes in localized non-small cell lung cancer. About the study: Tumor tissue and non-adjacent uninvolved lung came from each patient. Findings and limits, study-wide: Not all patients were TCR sequenced, owing to tissue quantity. T-cell fraction did not differ between immunotypes IM1 and IM2.

CDR3 length: 15 amino acids. Per the germline V gene, CDR1 is MGHDK and CDR2 is SYGVNS. The J segment lost 5 bases and the V segment lost 5 bases, leaving 6 bases of the junction unmatched. Profiling relied on immunoSEQ multiplex PCR, and the TCRdb table lists in-frame clones only, not all of them. The data hold some 5,000 clones, with less than 70% observed a single time. About this clone: The target antigen is unknown.

This chain joins TRBV25-1 and TRBJ2-5, with TRBD2 matching 12 bases. Sequenced sample: lung tumor tissue. The TCR sequence derives from a human donor with non-small cell lung cancer. CDR3 coding DNA: TGTGCCAGCAGTAGACTAGCGGGAGTGTTGGAGACCCAGTACTTC. This encodes CASSRLAGVLETQYF.